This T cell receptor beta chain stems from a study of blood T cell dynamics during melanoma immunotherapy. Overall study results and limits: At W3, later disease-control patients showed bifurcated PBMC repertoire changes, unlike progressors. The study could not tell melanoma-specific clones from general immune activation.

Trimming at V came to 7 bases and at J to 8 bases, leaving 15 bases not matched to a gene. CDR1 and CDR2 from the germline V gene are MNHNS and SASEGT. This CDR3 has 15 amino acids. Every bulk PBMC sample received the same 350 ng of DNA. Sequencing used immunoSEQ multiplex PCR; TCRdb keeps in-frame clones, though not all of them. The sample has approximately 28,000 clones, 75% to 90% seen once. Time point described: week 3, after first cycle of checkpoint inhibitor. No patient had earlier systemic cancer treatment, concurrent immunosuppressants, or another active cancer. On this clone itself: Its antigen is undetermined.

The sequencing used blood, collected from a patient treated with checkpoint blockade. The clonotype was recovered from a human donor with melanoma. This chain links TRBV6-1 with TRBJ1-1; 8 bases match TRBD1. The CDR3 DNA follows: TGTGCCAGCACTCCTGTCGGGACAGGAATGACCGAAGCTTTCTTT. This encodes CASTPVGTGMTEAFF.